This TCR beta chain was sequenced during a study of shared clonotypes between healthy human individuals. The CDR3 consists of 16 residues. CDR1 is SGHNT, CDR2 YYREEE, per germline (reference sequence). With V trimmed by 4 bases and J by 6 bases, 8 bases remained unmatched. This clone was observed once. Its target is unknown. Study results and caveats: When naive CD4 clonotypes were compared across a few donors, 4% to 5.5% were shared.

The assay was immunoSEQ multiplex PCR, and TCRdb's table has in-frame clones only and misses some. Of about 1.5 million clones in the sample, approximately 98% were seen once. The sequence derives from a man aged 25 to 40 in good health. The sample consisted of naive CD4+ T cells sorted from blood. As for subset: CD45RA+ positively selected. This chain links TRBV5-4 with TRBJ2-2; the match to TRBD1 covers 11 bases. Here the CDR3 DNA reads TGTGCCAGCAGCAAAGGACAGGGGGCGCCATCCGGGGAGCTGTTTTTT. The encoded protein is CASSKGQGAPSGELFF.